Following are 5 T cell receptor beta chains from one sample sequenced in a study of cytomegalovirus exposure and HLA in healthy donors (TCRdb year 2017). The protocol used for the library was the immunoSEQ multiplex PCR assay. For the multiplex PCR, a mixture combining 60 forward primers for TCR Vbeta segments and 13 reverse primers for TCR Jbeta segments was used. TCRdb's version of the immuneACCESS table is confined to in-frame rearrangements and falls short of the full clone set. An unresolved V gene accounts for under half of the shortfall where checked; the remainder is of unknown origin. The sample contains around 150,000 clones, approximately 80% of them found a single time. The ten largest clones take up approximately 2.3% of the sample. The source material was PBMCs. The receptors were gathered from a man aged 45-65 years in good health and CMV-seropositive.

On this clone itself: The same CDR3 is also encoded by other DNA sequences in this sample. The chain combines TRBV29-1 with TRBJ1-1; 9 nucleotides line up with TRBD1. CDR1 is SQVTM and CDR2 is ANQGSEA in the germline V gene. V was clipped by 7 bases and J by 1 base; unmatched bases: 1. The CDR3 is 12 residues long. CDR3 residues: CSGGQGNTEAFF. The DNA for the CDR3 is TGCAGCGGGGGACAGGGGAACACTGAAGCTTTCTTT.

The V gene is TRBV14, the J gene TRBJ2-4; 7 bases align to TRBD2. The V segment lost 5 bases and the J segment 4 bases; nucleotides outside the gene matches: 8. This CDR3 has 15 residues. CDR1 is SGHDN and CDR2 is FVKESK in the germline V gene. In nucleotides, the CDR3 is TGTGCCAGCAGCTCAAGCGGGGCCCCAAAAAACATTCAGTACTTC. It specifies CASSSSGAPKNIQYF.

This rearrangement joins TRBV29-1 to TRBJ2-2; 11 bases fit TRBD1. The length of the CDR3 is 14 residues. V lost 6 bases, J lost 3 bases, and 3 bases stayed unmatched. The germline V gene encodes CDR1 SQVTM and CDR2 ANQGSEA. DNA for the CDR3: TGCAGCGTGGGACAGGGGGGATACACCGGGGAGCTGTTTTTT. Encoded protein: CSVGQGGYTGELFF.

V is TRBV5-4 and J is TRBJ2-3, with 7 bases identical to TRBD1. The CDR3 is made up of 16 amino acids. The junction had 6 bases not matched to a gene; V was cut back by 2 bases and J by 0 bases. Germline V gives CDR1 SGHNT, CDR2 YYREEE (reference sequence). The CDR3 nucleotides read TGTGCCAGCAGCTTCCTATTGACAGGGAGCACAGATACGCAGTATTTT. Translated, it gives CASSFLLTGSTDTQYF. The full variable domain, with the rest looked up from reference TRBV5-4 and TRBJ2-3, is ETGVTQSPTHLIKTRGQQVTLRCSSQSGHNTVSWYQQALGQGPQFIFQYYREEENGRGNFPPRFSGLQFPNYSSELNVNALELDDSALYLCASSFLLTGSTDTQYFGPGTRLTVL.

This clone has a single count. This rearrangement joins TRBV6-5 to TRBJ1-2, with 8 bases lining up with TRBD1. J lost 7 bases, V lost 5 bases, and 9 bases had no gene match. CDR1 is MNHEY, CDR2 SVGAGI, per germline. The CDR3 contains 14 residues. CDR3 residues: CASSKPGTGIGYTF. The CDR3 DNA sequence: TGTGCCAGCAGTAAGCCCGGGACAGGAATTGGCTACACCTTC.